Shown below are 12 T cell receptor beta chains from a single sample sequenced in a study of identical twins. TCRdb called the 5' RACE reads again in MiXCR, with one record for every CDR3 protein. The table has 210,000 or so distinct CDR3 sequences, about 16% seen once; the top ten hold around 40%. The same data also contributed to another study, on T cells expressing NK-cell markers.

Sequenced sample: CD8+ T cells sorted from blood. These receptors were collected from a woman in her late teens or twenties in good health.

In this sample, this clonotype turned up a few times. The chain is built from TRBV20-1 and TRBJ2-1, with D perhaps given as TRBD1 or TRBD2 (5 bases each). V was trimmed by 4 bases and J by 9 bases, leaving 13 bases between them. The CDR3 loop spans 12 amino acids. Germline CDR1 reads DFQATT; CDR2 reads SNEGSKA (reference sequence). CDR3 in amino acids: CSATAEGLEQFF. The CDR3 bases are TGCAGTGCTACGGCAGAGGGGCTTGAGCAGTTCTTC.

The genes are TRBV6-1 and TRBJ2-7, with unresolved D. This CDR3 contains 13 residues. V lost 6 bases, J lost 5 bases, and 14 bases lay in between. CDR1 is MNHNS and CDR2 is SASEGT in the germline V gene. The CDR3 region has the DNA TGTGCCAGCAGAATATATGGGCGAAACGAGCAGTACTTC. This translates into CASRIYGRNEQYF.

In the case of this clonotype: Compared with germline, one end of the junction differs, possibly owing to a read error. The V call is TRBV7-2, the J call TRBJ2-1; D gene unclear. The length of the CDR3 is 12 residues. CDR1 SGHTA and CDR2 FQGNSA come from the germline V gene. The CDR3 loop reads CASSPMGHDPLF. CDR3 in DNA: TGTGCCAGCAGCCCCATGGGCCACGACCCGCTCTTC.

In this sample, this clonotype turned up a few times. This chain connects TRBV14 to TRBJ2-7; 10 bases are a match to TRBD2. After removal of 4 bases from V and 0 bases from J, the junction contained 6 bases not matched to a gene. Germline CDR1 SGHDN, CDR2 FVKESK. The CDR3 is 16 residues long. The CDR3 DNA follows: TGTGCCAGCAGCCGGCAAAGCGGGAGGGCCTCCTACGAGCAGTACTTC. Translation gives CASSRQSGRASYEQYF.

This clonotype was counted only a few times. The chain links TRBV6-5 to TRBJ2-1; a weak D match, TRBD2 (6 bases). CDR3 length equals 18 residues. V lost 0 bases and J lost 0, with 15 bases in between. Germline values: CDR1 MNHEY, CDR2 SVGAGI. The DNA for the CDR3 is TGTGCCAGCAGTTACTCAGAGGTAGCGGCGAGCTCCTACAATGAGCAGTTCTTC. This encodes CASSYSEVAASSYNEQFF.

A few counts support this clonotype. The CDR3 loop reads CASSNGLAGRNEQFF. CDR3 DNA: TGTGCCAGCAGTAACGGACTAGCGGGACGCAATGAGCAGTTCTTC. The rearrangement links TRBV6-2 or TRBV6-3 to TRBJ2-1, with 12 bases identical to TRBD2. With 5 bases clipped from V and 6 bases from J, the junction kept 5 bases outside the gene matches. The CDR3 runs 15 residues. From germline, CDR1 is MNHEY and CDR2 SVGEGT.

The chain employs TRBV29-1 and TRBJ1-2, with D possibly TRBD1 on 5 matching bases. Trimming stripped 5 bases from V and 6 bases from J, with 10 bases between. The CDR3 runs to 11 residues. Germline CDR1 SQVTM, CDR2 ANQGSEA. For the CDR3, the DNA is TGCAGCGTTTTCAGGGAAGATGGCTACACCTTC. It is translated as CSVFREDGYTF.

The chain combines TRBV5-4 with TRBJ2-2; 7 bases match TRBD2. The J segment lost 6 bases and the V segment lost 3 bases, leaving 8 bases of the junction unmatched. CDR3 length equals 15 residues. Germline CDR1 reads SGHNT; CDR2 reads YYREEE (reference sequence). CDR3 region: CASSSSSGVAGELFF. For the CDR3, the DNA is TGTGCCAGCAGCTCGTCCAGCGGGGTCGCCGGGGAGCTGTTTTTT.

J is TRBJ2-3 and V is TRBV7-9; 8 nucleotides align to TRBD1. Germline trimming cut 1 base from V and 6 bases from J; bases unmatched to any gene: 12. The CDR3 is 17 amino acids. The germline CDR1 and CDR2 sequences are SEHNR and FQNEAQ (reference sequence). The CDR3 region is CASSLGPLDRAGDTQYF. The CDR3 region has the DNA TGTGCCAGCAGCTTAGGTCCGCTGGACAGGGCAGGGGATACGCAGTATTTT.

This clonotype was observed a few times. This rearrangement joins TRBV20-1 to TRBJ2-1; perhaps TRBD2 as D (5 bases). Germline CDR1 DFQATT, CDR2 SNEGSKA (reference sequence). V was clipped by 5 bases and J by 7 bases, with 12 bases between them. This CDR3 has 12 amino acids. The CDR3, as DNA: TGCAGTGCTGGTCCAGGCGGGAATGAGCAGTTCTTC. Translation gives CSAGPGGNEQFF.

This chain links TRBV7-6 with TRBJ2-1, with 10 bases identical to TRBD2. Germline V gene lookup returns CDR1 SGHVS and CDR2 FNYEAQ. The length of the CDR3 is 17 residues. J gave up 6 bases and V 0 bases, and 8 bases lay outside the gene matches. The CDR3 protein is CASSLAWGLAGVNEQFF. In DNA form, the CDR3 reads TGTGCCAGCAGCTTAGCGTGGGGTCTAGCGGGAGTCAATGAGCAGTTCTTC.

This chain connects TRBV12-3 or TRBV12-4 to TRBJ2-1, with 10 nucleotides matching TRBD2. The CDR3 runs to 15 residues. V lost 6 bases and J lost 2; bases outside the gene matches: 4. In DNA, the CDR3 is TGTGCCAGCAGCCACGGGACTAGCGCCTACAATGAGCAGTTCTTC. Translated: CASSHGTSAYNEQFF.